Listed below are T cell receptor beta chains from one sample, sequenced in a study of T cells and Merkel cell carcinoma outcomes. Some clones are missing from TCRdb's copy, which holds only in-frame ones; the method was immunoSEQ multiplex PCR. The table includes approximately 6,300 clones, 60% to 80% detected once. Source material: tumor tissue from Merkel cell carcinoma. The receptors here all came from a human donor with Merkel cell carcinoma. Both conserved end residues are part of each CDR3. D genes are given only for firm matches. Clone size appears in some rows only: once, few, many, or a class for an expanded clone.

V	J	size	D	CDR3	DNA
TRBV7-7	TRBJ2-1	-	-	CASSTTNQGQQFF	TGTGCCAGCAGCACCACCAACCAGGGGCAGCAGTTCTTC
TRBV7-9	TRBJ2-5	-	-	CASSQFRGQETQYF	TGTGCCAGCAGCCAATTCAGAGGCCAAGAGACCCAGTACTTC
TRBV5-8	TRBJ1-6	-	-	CASKQGWNALNNSPLHF	TGTGCCAGTAAACAGGGCTGGAACGCTTTGAATAATTCACCCCTCCACTTT
TRBV15	TRBJ1-5	-	-	CATSRDRYGQGNQPQHF	TGTGCCACCAGCAGAGATAGGTACGGGCAGGGTAATCAGCCCCAGCATTTT
TRBV28	TRBJ1-3	-	TRBD1	CASSQQGAYYKSSGNTIYF	TGTGCCAGCAGCCAACAGGGGGCATATTACAAAAGCTCTGGAAACACCATATATTTT
TRBV2	TRBJ1-5	-	-	CASRRDSNQPQHF	TGTGCCAGCAGGCGTGATAGCAATCAGCCCCAGCATTTT
TRBV27	TRBJ2-1	-	TRBD2	CASSRVPLSGRFYNEQFF	TGTGCCAGCAGTCGTGTTCCTTTAAGCGGGAGGTTCTACAATGAGCAGTTCTTC
TRBV4-2	TRBJ2-1	-	-	CASSPGGLNEQFF	TGTGCCAGCAGCCCCGGGGGACTCAATGAGCAGTTCTTC
TRBV18	TRBJ2-2	-	-	CASSPPGLYTGELFF	TGTGCCAGCTCACCTCCGGGACTTTACACCGGGGAGCTGTTTTTT
TRBV2	TRBJ1-3	-	-	CASTEGGNTIYF	TGTGCCAGCACCGAAGGTGGAAACACCATATATTTT
TRBV7-8	TRBJ2-7	-	-	CASSPLGHSSYEQYF	TGTGCTAGCAGCCCCTTGGGACACAGCTCCTACGAGCAGTACTTC
TRBV6-5	TRBJ1-6	-	TRBD1	CASSPEGASWAPLHF	TGTGCCAGCTCTCCGGAGGGGGCCAGTTGGGCACCCCTCCACTTT
TRBV29-1	TRBJ2-1	once	-	CSVTGTQQFF	TGCAGCGTTACCGGGACGCAACAGTTCTTC
TRBV28	TRBJ1-2	-	-	CASSSNYGYTF	TGTGCCAGCAGTTCCAACTATGGCTACACCTTC
TRBV18	TRBJ2-6	-	TRBD2	CASSPSRPGLAASGANVLTF	TGTGCCAGCTCACCCTCCCGACCGGGACTAGCGGCCTCTGGGGCCAACGTCCTGACTTTC
TRBV7-6	TRBJ1-5	once	TRBD1	CASSLGTGLQPQHF	TGTGCCAGCAGCTTAGGGACAGGCCTTCAGCCCCAGCATTTT
TRBV5-1	TRBJ2-7	once	TRBD2	CASSLGLAGVRSYEQYF	TGCGCCAGCAGCTTGGGGCTAGCGGGAGTTCGGTCCTACGAGCAGTACTTC
TRBV15	TRBJ2-3	-	-	CATSPDRTTDTQYF	TGTGCCACCAGCCCCGACAGGACCACAGATACGCAGTATTTT
TRBV7-9	TRBJ2-1	-	TRBD2	CASTIGLAGYNEQFF	TGTGCCAGCACCATAGGACTAGCGGGATACAATGAGCAGTTCTTC
TRBV6-5	TRBJ1-1	once	-	CASSEGGEAFF	TGTGCCAGCAGTGAGGGGGGCGAAGCTTTCTTT
TRBV5-4	TRBJ2-5	-	-	CASSLGQRQETQYF	TGTGCCAGCAGCTTGGGGCAGCGTCAAGAGACCCAGTACTTC
TRBV10-2	TRBJ2-1	-	-	CASSTTYNEQFF	TGCGCCAGCAGTACTACATACAATGAGCAGTTCTTC
TRBV6-1	TRBJ2-7	-	-	CASSEGGDDSYEQYF	TGTGCCAGCAGTGAAGGGGGGGACGACTCCTACGAGCAGTACTTC
TRBV5-8	TRBJ2-2	few	-	CASPKVKERKIRNTGELFF	TGTGCCAGCCCTAAGGTGAAGGAGCGGAAGATTCGAAACACCGGGGAGCTGTTTTTT
TRBV5-1	TRBJ1-4	-	-	CASSSQATNKKLFF	TGCGCCAGCAGCTCCCAAGCAACTAATAAAAAACTGTTTTTT
TRBV5-1	TRBJ2-3	once	-	CASSSSDRTDTQYF	TGCGCCAGCAGCTCTAGCGACCGCACAGATACGCAGTATTTT
TRBV18	TRBJ2-7	-	TRBD2	CASSPSTSGTYEQYF	TGTGCCAGCTCGCCTTCGACTAGCGGCACCTACGAGCAGTACTTC
TRBV27	TRBJ2-7	-	TRBD1	CASSFRDRDYEQYF	TGTGCCAGCAGTTTCCGCGACAGGGATTACGAGCAGTACTTC
TRBV30	TRBJ2-2	-	-	CAWSVQNTGELFF	TGTGCCTGGAGTGTTCAGAACACCGGGGAGCTGTTTTTT
TRBV15	TRBJ1-1	-	-	CATSGETGYMNTEAFF	TGTGCCACCAGCGGAGAAACAGGGTACATGAACACTGAAGCTTTCTTT
TRBV7-8	TRBJ1-5	-	-	CASSSWALSKNQPQHF	TGTGCCAGCAGCTCGTGGGCCTTGTCGAAAAATCAGCCCCAGCATTTT